The sequence of this T cell receptor (beta chain) was determined in a study of shared clonotypes between healthy human individuals. This CDR3 has 13 amino acids. V shed 10 bases and J 3 bases; nucleotides not matched to a gene: 7. Germline CDR1 is MNHEY and CDR2 is SVGAGI. Profiling relied on immunoSEQ multiplex PCR, and the TCRdb table lists in-frame clones only, not all of them. There are about 1 million clones in the sample; 60% to 80% occur only once, and about 1.5% lies in the top ten. This sequence was found in a man aged 18 to 29 in good health. This sequence joins TRBV6-5 and TRBJ2-3; 7 positions match TRBD2. Source material: memory CD4+ T cells sorted from blood. Subset meaning: CD45RA-negative fraction. CDR3 residues: CATTASGTDTQYF. The CDR3, as DNA: TGTGCCACCACGGCTAGCGGAACAGATACGCAGTATTTT.